Presented here are 24 T cell receptor beta chains from one specimen sequenced in a study of identical twins. TCRdb redid the calling of the 5' RACE reads with MiXCR, one entry per CDR3 protein. This table has 300,000 to 350,000 distinct CDR3 sequences, 12% appearing once. This sample also belongs to another study, concerning yellow fever vaccine responses in identical twins.

Sequencing was performed on CD8+ T cells sorted from blood. Every receptor here comes from a woman aged 18-29 years in good health.

This clonotype was recorded many times. This rearrangement joins TRBV19 to TRBJ2-1; D remains unclear. Trimming stripped 3 bases from V and 8 bases from J, with 8 bases between. Germline V gene data show CDR1 as LNHDA and CDR2 as SQIVND (reference sequence). The CDR3 spans 12 residues. The CDR3: CASSISYHEQFF. CDR3 coding DNA: TGTGCCAGTAGTATTTCCTATCATGAGCAGTTCTTC. The variable domain in full, completed from reference TRBV19 and TRBJ2-1, reads DGGITQSPKYLFRKEGQNVTLSCEQNLNHDAMYWYRQDPGQGLRLIYYSQIVNDFQKGDIAEGYSVSREKKESFPLTVTSAQKNPTAFYLCASSISYHEQFFGPGTRLTVL.

This clonotype was seen a handful of times. The rearrangement links TRBV5-1 to TRBJ2-5, with 10 positions matching TRBD2. There are 16 residues in the CDR3. In germline, CDR1 is SGHRS, CDR2 YFSETQ. The V gene end was trimmed by 1 base and the J gene end by 2 bases; junction bases not matched to a gene: 5. The CDR3 protein is CASSLWVSGRQETQYF. CDR3 bases: TGCGCCAGCAGCTTGTGGGTTAGCGGGAGGCAAGAGACCCAGTACTTC.

This clonotype was seen a few times. V gene TRBV28 combines with J gene TRBJ1-1; TRBD1 matches at 8 bases. CDR1 is MDHEN and CDR2 is SYDVKM in the germline V gene. The junction had 17 bases not matched to a gene; V was cut back by 8 bases and J by 6 bases. This CDR3 comprises 16 residues. CDR3 DNA sequence: TGTGCCAGCTCGGAGACAGGGGTGACTCTAGGCGCTGAAGCTTTCTTT. Protein product: CASSETGVTLGAEAFF.

V gene TRBV25-1 combines with J gene TRBJ2-1; maybe TRBD1 (8 bases). CDR1 is MGHDK and CDR2 is SYGVNS in the germline V gene. The CDR3 runs 15 residues. Between the trimmed V and J ends, which lost 4 bases and 4 bases, there was a span of 14 bases. CDR3 region: CASSVTGGEYNEQFF. The CDR3 DNA sequence: TGTGCCAGCAGTGTTACAGGGGGGGAATACAATGAGCAGTTCTTC.

This chain links TRBV6-1 with TRBJ2-1; D gene uncertain. Germline V gene sequence: CDR1 MNHNS, CDR2 SASEGT. This CDR3 region has 12 residues. Trimming stripped 3 bases from V and 10 bases from J, with 10 bases between. The CDR3 DNA is TGTGCCAGCAGTGAGCCACAACGGGAGCAGTTCTTC. It is translated as CASSEPQREQFF.

This chain joins TRBV6-1 and TRBJ2-7, with 11 bases identical to TRBD2. The V gene end was trimmed by 8 bases and the J gene end by 4 bases; junction bases not matched to a gene: 4. The CDR3 has 13 amino acids. Germline V CDR1 and CDR2: MNHNS, SASEGT. CDR3 residues: CASGLAGGYEQYV. CDR3 nucleotide sequence: TGTGCCAGCGGGCTAGCGGGGGGTTACGAGCAGTACGTC.

The V gene is TRBV9, the J gene TRBJ1-4; D not resolved. V shed 7 bases and J shed 0 bases, with 10 bases lying between them. CDR1 is SGDLS, CDR2 YYNGEE, per germline. The CDR3 loop spans 14 amino acids. CDR3 nucleotide sequence: TGTGCCAGCTCCCCGTTGCCAACTAATGAAAAACTGTTTTTT. Its translation is CASSPLPTNEKLFF.

The genes are TRBV9 and TRBJ2-1, with 8 bases fitting TRBD1. This CDR3 has 16 amino acids. CDR1 and CDR2 from the germline V gene are SGDLS and YYNGEE. The J segment lost 8 bases and the V segment lost 3 bases, leaving 13 bases of the junction unmatched. The CDR3 protein is CASSDDRDRLVYEQFF. Here the CDR3 DNA reads TGTGCCAGCAGCGATGACCGGGACAGGCTCGTTTATGAGCAGTTCTTC.

This clonotype was seen only a few times. The chain joins TRBV28 to TRBJ2-1; D possibly uses TRBD1 or TRBD2 (5 bases each). Trimming cost V 8 bases and J 2 bases, with 13 bases left between them. CDR1 MDHEN and CDR2 SYDVKM come from the germline V gene. The CDR3 contains 14 residues. The CDR3 reads CASLGAGAYNEQFF. The CDR3 DNA is TGTGCCAGCCTCGGGGCAGGAGCCTACAATGAGCAGTTCTTC.

This sequence joins TRBV6-2 or TRBV6-3 and TRBJ1-1; D gene unclear. V was trimmed by 7 bases and J by 0 bases, leaving 15 bases between them. The CDR3 is 15 amino acids. The germline V gene has CDR1 MNHEY and CDR2 SVGEGT. The CDR3 DNA sequence: TGTGCCAGCAACGAGGGAGAGTATCTGAACACTGAAGCTTTCTTT. The encoded protein is CASNEGEYLNTEAFF.

In its sample, this clonotype was seen a few times. This chain links TRBV2 with TRBJ2-1; no definite D call. The CDR3 consists of 14 residues. Trimming cost V 1 base and J 6 bases, with 10 bases left between them. The V gene's germline CDR1 is SNHLY and CDR2 FYNNEI. CDR3 loop: CASSEVGSSNEQFF. In nucleotides, the CDR3 is TGTGCCAGCAGTGAAGTGGGTAGCAGCAATGAGCAGTTCTTC.

This clonotype was detected only a few times. The rearrangement uses TRBV13 and TRBJ1-6, with unresolved D. This CDR3 region has 15 residues. Germline values: CDR1 PRHDT, CDR2 FYEKMQ (reference sequence). V was pared by 0 bases and J by 9 bases, with 12 bases between. The CDR3 sequence: CASSLGRSETSPLHF. The CDR3 nucleotides are TGTGCCAGCAGCTTAGGCCGTTCGGAGACTTCACCCCTCCACTTT. Full variable domain (missing parts from reference TRBV13 and TRBJ1-6): AAGVIQSPRHLIKEKRETATLKCYPIPRHDTVYWYQQGPGQDPQFLISFYEKMQSDKGSIPDRFSAQQFSDYHSELNMSSLELGDSALYFCASSLGRSETSPLHFGNGTRLTVT.

The chain is built from TRBV10-2 and TRBJ2-5; 7 nucleotides line up with TRBD1. The CDR3 is 12 amino acids. V was clipped by 6 bases and J by 5 bases; unmatched bases: 3. Looked up from germline, CDR1 is WSHSY and CDR2 is SAAADI. The CDR3, as DNA: TGCGCCAGCAGAACAGGGGTGGAGACCCAGTACTTC. This codes for CASRTGVETQYF.

This clonotype was observed a handful of times. The chain employs TRBV5-1 and TRBJ2-1; a possible D gene is TRBD1 (6 bases). This CDR3 is 15 amino acids long. The V gene lost 1 base and the J gene lost 4 bases, with 12 bases spanning the gap. CDR1 and CDR2 (germline): SGHRS, YFSETQ. CDR3: CASSLNQGSYNEQFF. The CDR3 DNA sequence: TGCGCCAGCAGCTTGAACCAGGGGTCGTACAATGAGCAGTTCTTC. Full variable domain (missing parts from reference TRBV5-1 and TRBJ2-1): KAGVTQTPRYLIKTRGQQVTLSCSPISGHRSVSWYQQTPGQGLQFLFEYFSETQRNKGNFPGRFSGRQFSNSRSEMNVSTLELGDSALYLCASSLNQGSYNEQFFGPGTRLTVL.

This sequence joins TRBV5-1 and TRBJ2-3, with 10 positions matching TRBD2. Germline V CDR1 and CDR2: SGHRS, YFSETQ. V was pared by 5 bases and J by 3 bases, with 9 bases of the junction left unmatched. The CDR3 is made up of 16 amino acids. The chain's CDR3 is CASSPRPGLATDTQYF. The CDR3 nucleotides read TGCGCCAGCAGTCCCAGACCGGGACTAGCGACAGATACGCAGTATTTT.

Many counts were recorded for this clonotype. This chain connects TRBV27 to TRBJ2-1; D is ambiguous. V was pared by 3 bases and J by 0 bases, with 9 bases between. Looked up from germline, CDR1 is MNHEY and CDR2 is SMNVEV (reference sequence). The CDR3 has 15 residues. The CDR3 protein is CASSFLTSSYNEQFF. The CDR3 DNA reads TGTGCCAGCAGTTTTCTGACTTCCTCCTACAATGAGCAGTTCTTC.

This clonotype was seen a few times. This sequence joins TRBV3-1 and TRBJ2-5, with D perhaps matching TRBD2 (6 bases). The CDR3 covers 14 residues. Per germline, CDR1 LGHDT and CDR2 YNNKEL (reference sequence). V lost 10 bases to trimming and J lost 4 bases, with 19 bases between them. CDR3 sequence: CATGDRGLRETQYF. CDR3 DNA sequence: TGTGCCACTGGGGATCGGGGGTTGAGAGAGACCCAGTACTTC.

There are a few counts of this clonotype. V and J are TRBV7-2 and TRBJ2-1; 12 bases line up with TRBD2. The CDR3 totals 16 residues. Germline CDR1 and CDR2: SGHTA and FQGNSA. The J segment lost 8 bases and the V segment lost 5 bases, leaving 10 bases of the junction unmatched. The DNA of the CDR3 is TGTGCCAGCAGCGCGATATCTAGCGGGAGGGCCGATGAGCAGTTCTTC. Translation gives CASSAISSGRADEQFF.

The genes are TRBV6-5 and TRBJ2-7; no definite D call. Trimming took off 1 base at V and 7 bases at J, with 17 bases between the two ends. CDR1 is MNHEY and CDR2 is SVGAGI in the germline V gene. This CDR3 spans 15 amino acids. CDR3 DNA sequence: TGTGCCAGCAGTTACTACGGTGGGCAGAACTGGGAGCAGTACTTC. It encodes CASSYYGGQNWEQYF.

Ten or more counts support this clonotype. The chain couples TRBV27 to TRBJ2-2, with unresolved D. The CDR3 is made up of 12 amino acids. Germline V gene data show CDR1 as MNHEY and CDR2 as SMNVEV (reference sequence). Trimming stripped 2 bases from V and 6 bases from J, with 4 bases between. In DNA form, the CDR3 reads TGTGCCAGCAGTTTAGCGGCCGGGGAGCTGTTTTTT. Its translation: CASSLAAGELFF.

This clonotype has a handful of counts. V usage is TRBV7-9 and J usage is TRBJ1-2; a possible D gene is TRBD1 (6 bases). This CDR3 region has 14 residues. Germline lookup yields CDR1 SEHNR and CDR2 FQNEAQ (reference sequence). Trimming removed 1 base at V and 8 bases at J, with 14 bases between. CDR3 nucleotide sequence: TGTGCCAGCAGCTTAGTCGAACAGGGTAGCGGCTACACCTTC. This translates into CASSLVEQGSGYTF.

The rearrangement joins TRBV28 to TRBJ1-2; D not resolved. The germline V and J ends were trimmed by 6 bases and 0 bases, with 23 bases remaining between them. Germline lookup yields CDR1 MDHEN and CDR2 SYDVKM. The CDR3 is 18 amino acids. Written as DNA, the CDR3 is TGTGCCAGCAGGTCCCGGGTGGGCCAACCCGGCACTAACTATGGCTACACCTTC. It codes for CASRSRVGQPGTNYGYTF.

The genes are TRBV28 and TRBJ2-7; D may be TRBD1 (6 bases). The V end was cut by 2 bases, the J end by 2 bases, with 25 bases between. The CDR3 is made up of 19 amino acids. Per germline, CDR1 MDHEN and CDR2 SYDVKM. The CDR3 bases are TGTGCCAGCAGTTTAATCCCCCAAAGGCAGGGGAAAGAGGCCTACGAGCAGTACTTC. Residues: CASSLIPQRQGKEAYEQYF.

This clonotype was counted only a few times. This chain connects TRBV20-1 to TRBJ2-1; tentative D call: TRBD2 (5 bases). The V gene's germline CDR1 is DFQATT and CDR2 SNEGSKA (reference sequence). Trimming cost V 1 base and J 7 bases, with 17 bases left between them. The length of the CDR3 is 15 residues. Here the CDR3 reads CSARGSSNFWNEQFF. CDR3 nucleotide sequence: TGCAGTGCTAGAGGCTCTAGCAATTTCTGGAATGAGCAGTTCTTC.